Listed here are 8 T cell receptor beta chains from one sample, sequenced in a study of identical twins (dated by TCRdb to 2016 to 2017). Library preparation used 5' RACE. Sequencing relied on an Illumina HiSeq 2000. TCRdb applied fastp at Q25 and MiXCR to the public reads, then kept only in-frame beta chains. Merged by CDR3 protein, the rows form single entries marked with the most common genes and DNA. Across this sample there are 200,000 to 250,000 distinct CDR3 sequences, with roughly 7.5% seen only once. The ten largest clones add up to just under 2% of the sample. This sample was shared with a second study, whose subject was yellow fever vaccine responses in identical twins.

The sequencing sample was made of memory (CD45RO+) T cells sorted from blood. The meaning of the sample's cell subset or site label: CD45RO+ enriched T cells. All receptors derive from a woman aged 18-29 years in good health.

The sample holds many counts of this clonotype. The chain is built from TRBV11-2 and TRBJ2-2, with D possibly matching TRBD2 (6 bases). Germline V gives CDR1 SGHAT, CDR2 FQNNGV. The CDR3 totals 16 residues. V lost 0 bases, J lost 5 bases, and 13 bases lay in between. The DNA of the CDR3 is TGTGCCAGCAGCTTAGAATTTTGGCGGGGAACCGGGGAGCTGTTTTTT. Protein: CASSLEFWRGTGELFF.

The CDR3: CASSRSGSGRTHEQYF. CDR3 in DNA: TGTGCCAGCAGCCGGTCGGGTAGCGGGAGGACCCACGAGCAGTACTTC. The V gene is TRBV3-1, the J gene TRBJ2-7, with TRBD2 matching 10 bases. V lost 4 bases and J lost 5; bases outside the gene matches: 11. The CDR3 has 16 residues. Germline loops: CDR1 LGHDT, CDR2 YNNKEL (reference sequence).

This clonotype was counted at least ten times. The chain is built from TRBV12-3 or TRBV12-4 and TRBJ1-1; a weak D match, TRBD1 (6 bases). The V end lost 3 bases, the J end lost 6 bases, and 14 bases lay between the germline ends. CDR3 length: 14 amino acids. CDR3 nucleotides: TGTGCCAGCAGTTTGATAGGGGGTCTGGCTGAAGCTTTCTTT. Translated: CASSLIGGLAEAFF.

The chain is built from TRBV14 and TRBJ2-1; D is undetermined. CDR3 length: 15 residues. Trimming stripped 2 bases from V and 5 bases from J, with 13 bases between. CDR1 and CDR2 from the germline V gene are SGHDN and FVKESK. The CDR3 DNA sequence: TGTGCCAGCAGCCAAAGAGCTCGAGAGAACAATGAGCAGTTCTTC. This translates into CASSQRARENNEQFF.

This clonotype was picked up many times. This rearrangement joins TRBV11-2 to TRBJ2-3; 10 bases match TRBD1. Germline CDR1 reads SGHAT; CDR2 reads FQNNGV. The CDR3 contains 15 residues. Trimming removed 0 bases from V and 4 bases from J; junction bases left unmatched: 1. CDR3 coding DNA: TGTGCCAGCAGCTTAGATGACAGGGGGCCAGATACGCAGTATTTT. This sequence encodes CASSLDDRGPDTQYF.

The table lists this clonotype with many counts. V and J are TRBV11-2 and TRBJ2-7, with 10 bases lining up with TRBD2. The CDR3 totals 15 residues. J gave up 6 bases and V 5 bases, and 10 bases lay outside the gene matches. Per the germline V gene, CDR1 is SGHAT and CDR2 is FQNNGV. Here the CDR3 reads CASSLKRGGLSEQYF. CDR3 nucleotide sequence: TGTGCCAGCAGCCTCAAGCGGGGGGGCCTGTCCGAGCAGTACTTC.

This clonotype has more than one count but fewer than ten. V usage is TRBV12-3 or TRBV12-4 and J usage is TRBJ2-2; maybe TRBD1 (6 bases). The CDR3 contains 15 residues. Trimming took 7 bases from V and 0 from J, leaving 12 bases between them. In DNA, the CDR3 is TGTGCCAGCAAATTGACAGGATCGAACACCGGGGAGCTGTTTTTT. It codes for CASKLTGSNTGELFF.

This rearrangement joins TRBV11-1 to TRBJ2-7, with 7 nucleotides matching TRBD1. Germline V CDR1 and CDR2: SGHAT, FQDESV (reference sequence). The CDR3 is 18 amino acids. Trimming removed 1 base from V and 7 bases from J; junction bases left unmatched: 19. The CDR3 spells CASSLVMEWYRGPDEQYF. In nucleotides, the CDR3 is TGTGCCAGCAGCTTAGTAATGGAGTGGTACAGGGGCCCGGATGAGCAGTACTTC.